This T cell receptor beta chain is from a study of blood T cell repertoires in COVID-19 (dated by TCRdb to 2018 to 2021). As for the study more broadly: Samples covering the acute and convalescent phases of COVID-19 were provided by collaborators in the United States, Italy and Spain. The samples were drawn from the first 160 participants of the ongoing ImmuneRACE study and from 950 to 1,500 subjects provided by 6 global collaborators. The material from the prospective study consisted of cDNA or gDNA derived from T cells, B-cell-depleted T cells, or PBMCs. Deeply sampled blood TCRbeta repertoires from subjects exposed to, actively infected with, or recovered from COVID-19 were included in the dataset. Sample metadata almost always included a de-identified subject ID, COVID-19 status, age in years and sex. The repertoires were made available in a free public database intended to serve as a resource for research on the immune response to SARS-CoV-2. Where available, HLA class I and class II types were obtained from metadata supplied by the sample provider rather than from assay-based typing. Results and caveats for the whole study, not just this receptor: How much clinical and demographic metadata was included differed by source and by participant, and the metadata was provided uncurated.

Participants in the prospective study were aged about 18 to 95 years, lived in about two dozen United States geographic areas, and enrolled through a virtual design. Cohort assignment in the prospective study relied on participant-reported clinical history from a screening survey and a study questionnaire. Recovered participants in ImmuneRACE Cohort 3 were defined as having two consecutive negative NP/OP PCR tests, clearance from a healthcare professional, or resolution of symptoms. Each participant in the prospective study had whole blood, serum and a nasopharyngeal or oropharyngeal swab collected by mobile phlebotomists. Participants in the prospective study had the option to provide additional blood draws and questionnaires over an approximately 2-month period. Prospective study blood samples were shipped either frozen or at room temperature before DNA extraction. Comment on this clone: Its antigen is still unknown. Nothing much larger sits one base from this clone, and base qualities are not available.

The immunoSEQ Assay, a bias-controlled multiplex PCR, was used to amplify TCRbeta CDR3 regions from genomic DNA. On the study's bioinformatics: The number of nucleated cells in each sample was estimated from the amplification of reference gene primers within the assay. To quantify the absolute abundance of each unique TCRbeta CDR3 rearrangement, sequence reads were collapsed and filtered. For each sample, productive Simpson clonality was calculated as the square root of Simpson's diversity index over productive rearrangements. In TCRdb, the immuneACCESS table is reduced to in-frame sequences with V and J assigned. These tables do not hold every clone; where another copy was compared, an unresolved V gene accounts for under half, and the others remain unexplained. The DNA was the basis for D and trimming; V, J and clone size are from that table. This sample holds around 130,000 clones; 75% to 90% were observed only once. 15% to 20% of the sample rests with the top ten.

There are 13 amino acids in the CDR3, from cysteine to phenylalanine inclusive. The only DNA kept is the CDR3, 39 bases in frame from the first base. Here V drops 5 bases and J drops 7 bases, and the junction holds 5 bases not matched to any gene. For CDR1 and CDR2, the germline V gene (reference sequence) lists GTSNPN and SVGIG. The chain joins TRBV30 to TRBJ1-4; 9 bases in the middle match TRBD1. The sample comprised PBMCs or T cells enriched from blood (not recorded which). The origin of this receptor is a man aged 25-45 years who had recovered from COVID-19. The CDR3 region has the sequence CAWGQGSSEKLFF. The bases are TGTGCCTGGGGACAGGGGAGTAGTGAAAAACTGTTTTTT.